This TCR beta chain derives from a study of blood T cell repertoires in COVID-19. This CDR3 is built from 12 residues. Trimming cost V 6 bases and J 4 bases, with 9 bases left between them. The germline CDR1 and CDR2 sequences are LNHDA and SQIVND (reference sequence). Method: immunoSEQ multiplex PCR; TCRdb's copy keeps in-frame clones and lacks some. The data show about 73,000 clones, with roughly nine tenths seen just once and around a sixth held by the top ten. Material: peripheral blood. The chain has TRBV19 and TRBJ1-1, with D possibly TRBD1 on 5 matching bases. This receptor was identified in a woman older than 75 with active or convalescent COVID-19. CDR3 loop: CASRSGGTEAFF. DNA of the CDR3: TGTGCCAGTAGATCGGGGGGCACTGAAGCTTTCTTT.